This T cell receptor beta chain was identified in a study of T cell changes during pregnancy in multiple sclerosis. The table came from immunoSEQ multiplex PCR; TCRdb's copy has only in-frame clones and leaves some out. The sample carries 55,000 or so clones, 80% to 95% recorded once. The CDR3 has 12 amino acids. Looked up from germline, CDR1 is MDHEN and CDR2 is SYDVKM. Trimming removed 3 bases from V and 7 bases from J, with 4 bases in between. The input for sequencing was CD4+ T cells from peripheral blood mononuclear cells, taken after pregnancy. This sequence joins TRBV28 and TRBJ1-6; D ambiguous. The origin of this receptor is a female donor in good health, enrolled as a control in a pregnancy study. The CDR3 region is CASSFSNSPLHF. For the CDR3, the DNA is TGTGCCAGCAGTTTCTCCAATTCACCCCTCCACTTT.